This is a list of T cell receptor beta chains from one sample in a study of shared clonotypes between healthy human individuals. The assay was immunoSEQ multiplex PCR, and TCRdb's table has in-frame clones only and misses some. Among about 2,200,000 clones listed, about 93% were seen once. Material: naive CD8+ T cells from PBMCs. The receptors come from a man between 18 and 29 years old in good health. Some clones in this sample may be carry-over from other donors' samples. Each CDR3 is given without its conserved first and last residue. The size field is filled for only some rows; it gives once, few, many or a size class.

V gene,J gene,clone size,CDR3 protein
TRBV5-4,TRBJ1-2,.,ASRESPGGLIYGYT
TRBV9,TRBJ2-6,.,ASSVAPARGANVLT
TRBV6-1,TRBJ2-7,.,ASRTYEQY
TRBV5-6,TRBJ2-7,.,ASSAGPTYEQY
TRBV7-8,TRBJ2-3,.,ASSSNIAGWTDTQY
TRBV29-1,TRBJ2-6,.,SVAGSVGQISGANVLT
TRBV7-8,TRBJ2-3,.,ASSRYSGVITDTQY
TRBV5-5,TRBJ2-7,.,ASSLAPGQVLD
TRBV28,TRBJ2-7,.,ASSLIPLSPYEQY
TRBV11-2,TRBJ2-1,.,ASSADGLGSISKAEQF
TRBV4-1,TRBJ2-5,.,ASSQGLAGGRGETQY
TRBV19,TRBJ2-7,.,ASSPGTSYEQY
TRBV21-1,TRBJ1-3,.,ASSKRSSGNTIY
TRBV19,TRBJ1-3,.,ASSIAHSLSGNTIY
TRBV7-9,TRBJ1-1,.,ASSLPPAPNTEAF
TRBV10-3,TRBJ1-4,.,AISERTGDREKLF
TRBV2,TRBJ2-2,once,ASSEEGQGALLLPGELF
TRBV9,TRBJ2-2,.,ASSVDRNTGELF
TRBV19,TRBJ2-1,.,ASRFTNGDGNEQF
TRBV6-1,TRBJ1-4,.,ASSDPQIPTNEKLF
TRBV7-8,TRBJ2-2,few,ASSPRGGELF
TRBV7-9,TRBJ2-2,.,ASSWTGVGTGELF
TRBV7-8,TRBJ2-7,.,ASSLSEEQY
TRBV7-8,TRBJ2-1,.,ASSIEGRSYNEQF
TRBV19,TRBJ1-2,.,ASSIPGYGYT
TRBV6-5,TRBJ1-1,few,ASSYSNYAEAF
TRBV6-6,TRBJ2-7,.,ASSTSGAYEQY
TRBV4-3,TRBJ1-4,once,ASSQDRQGYEKLF
TRBV5-1,TRBJ1-2,.,ASSLAAGDSLNGYT
TRBV28,TRBJ2-7,.,ASSFGWATTPPYEQY
TRBV4-1,TRBJ1-4,.,ASSQDVNRVGGRFEKLF
TRBV7-9,TRBJ1-1,few,AGGETGANTEAF
TRBV27,TRBJ2-1,.,ASSLWSGGSSYNEQF
TRBV6-4,TRBJ1-1,.,ASRSGTGRNTEAF
TRBV27,TRBJ1-4,.,ASRGDATNEKLF
TRBV2,TRBJ2-1,.,ASRPGLARDNEQF
TRBV29-1,TRBJ1-2,.,SVENADVVYGYT
TRBV13,TRBJ2-5,.,ASSFATGHLQETQY
TRBV27,TRBJ2-3,once,ASRIRTSGYLTDTQY
TRBV11-2,TRBJ2-7,.,ASSLVRTGPIYEQY
TRBV9,TRBJ2-2,.,ASSPHLTSGVTGELF
TRBV29-1,TRBJ2-7,.,SVVKGAGEQY
TRBV28,TRBJ2-7,.,ASSLTTETGKEFDEQY
TRBV1,TRBJ2-1,once,TSSPGLRGAPGYNEQF
TRBV27,TRBJ2-7,.,ASSFYPGQGEQY
TRBV4-1,TRBJ2-1,.,ASSQARQSEQF
TRBV7-3,TRBJ1-2,.,ASSAGQNYGYT
TRBV7-8,TRBJ2-2,.,ASSRRQNTGELF
TRBV30,TRBJ2-1,.,ACRQGVYNEQF
TRBV27,TRBJ2-7,.,ASSSGTSGSYEQY